The present TCR beta chain was sequenced within a study of blood T cells in healthy people across ages. The authors ran a second PCR of roughly 7 to 11 cycles using a sample-barcoded 5' primer and a J-beta primer mix. Each cDNA molecule carried a tag from a template-switch adaptor that contained 12 random nucleotides. TCRdb passed the 5' RACE reads through MiXCR, listing each CDR3 protein once. The sample lists 800,000 to 900,000 distinct CDR3 sequences; roughly 60% were seen once. This clonotype has a handful of counts. Its antigen is still unknown. The study, taken as a whole, reports: Older individuals had lower TCR beta diversity per million T cells (the decline was roughly linear).

In germline, CDR1 is SGHTA, CDR2 FQGNSA. The CDR3 consists of 15 residues. V lost 3 bases to trimming and J lost 8 bases; unmatched junction nucleotides: 4. Sequencing was carried out using blood. The sequence was obtained from a man aged 30-40 years in good health. The chain couples TRBV7-2 to TRBJ2-4, with 13 nucleotides matching TRBD2. The CDR3 loop is CASSLPTSGGDIQYF. The CDR3 DNA reads TGTGCCAGCAGCTTGCCCACTAGCGGGGGGGACATTCAGTACTTC.